This T cell receptor (beta chain) was captured in a study of post-analysis software for immune sequencing data. About the research overall: The courses of disease that were included comprised relapsing-remitting, secondary progressive and progressive-relapsing multiple sclerosis. Study findings and constraints: Controls had lower frequencies than patients of four or five TRBV segments, which included TRBV5-6, TRBV5-1 and TRBV20-1.

Carried by the TCR beta cDNA libraries were unique molecular identifiers. Each batch of about 0.85 to 10 million T cells produced roughly 500,000 cDNA molecules. TCRdb recomputed calls from the PCR reads with MiXCR, one row per CDR3 protein. The sample lists about 500,000 distinct CDR3 sequences, around 40% occurring once. A single count supports this clonotype. Its antigen is not known. The junction and the germline gene differ at one end; a read error may be behind it. This CDR3 has 13 amino acids. From germline, CDR1 is MRHNA and CDR2 SNTAGT. This chain links TRBV6-4 with TRBJ2-1; maybe TRBD2 (6 bases). This receptor was obtained from a girl under 18 with multiple sclerosis. The sequenced sample consisted of blood. DNA for the CDR3: TGTGCCAGCAGAGACTCGGGAGATAATGAGCAGTTCTTC. It codes for CASRDSGDNEQFF.